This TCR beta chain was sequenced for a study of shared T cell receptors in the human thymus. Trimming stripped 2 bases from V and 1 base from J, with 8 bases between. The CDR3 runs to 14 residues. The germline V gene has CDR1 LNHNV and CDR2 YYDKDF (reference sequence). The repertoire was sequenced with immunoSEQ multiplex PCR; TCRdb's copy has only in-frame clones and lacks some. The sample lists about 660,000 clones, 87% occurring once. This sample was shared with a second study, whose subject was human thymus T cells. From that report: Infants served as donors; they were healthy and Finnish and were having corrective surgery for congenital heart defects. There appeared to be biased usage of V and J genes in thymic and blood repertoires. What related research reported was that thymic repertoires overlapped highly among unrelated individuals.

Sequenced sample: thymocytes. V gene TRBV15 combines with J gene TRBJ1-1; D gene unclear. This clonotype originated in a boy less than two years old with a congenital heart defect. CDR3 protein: CATSRSRQNTEAFF. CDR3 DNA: TGTGCCACCAGCAGATCAAGACAGAACACTGAAGCTTTCTTT.